This T cell receptor beta chain was sequenced for a study of T cells after yellow fever vaccination. This CDR3 has 13 residues. Trimming shortened V by 1 base and J by 6 bases, and 9 bases separated the two germline ends. Germline lookup yields CDR1 GTSNPN and CDR2 SVGIG (reference sequence). TCR cDNA was made by 5'RACE template switching, adding a universal primer site and UMIs. TCRdb re-called the 5' RACE reads with MiXCR, one entry per CDR3 protein. The data show 300,000 to 350,000 distinct CDR3 sequences, 3% to 4.5% seen once. Note on this clonotype: Its antigen is still unknown.

General study results and limits: Compared with primary, the secondary response was weaker and peaked at day 5, not 15. A limited proportion of clonotypes was detected within both the CD4 and CD8 compartments. The booster saw the reappearance of most primary-vaccination clones (about 95% CD4, around 90% CD8).

The sequence was obtained from a man aged 18 to 30 who received the YFV17D yellow fever vaccine. The starting material was PBMCs, obtained 5 days after the yellow fever booster vaccination. V gene TRBV30 combines with J gene TRBJ2-2, with D maybe TRBD2 (5 bases). DNA for the CDR3: TGTGCCTGGAGTGGTACCGGGGCCGGGGAGCTGTTTTTT. Its protein product is CAWSGTGAGELFF.